Shown below are 9 T cell receptor beta chains from a single sample sequenced in a study of shared clonotypes between healthy human individuals. Libraries were prepared by immunoSEQ multiplex PCR; TCRdb keeps only in-frame clonotypes and omits some of them. The sample yields over 2 million clones, 95% seen once. The sample taken for sequencing was naive CD4+ T cells sorted from blood. As for subset: CD45RA+ positively selected. Every receptor here comes from a man aged 18 to 30 in good health.

This chain uses TRBV5-4 with TRBJ2-2; 8 nucleotides align to TRBD1. The CDR3 length is 17 residues. J was trimmed by 4 bases and V by 0 bases; bases with no gene match: 8. CDR1 is SGHNT, CDR2 YYREEE, per germline (reference sequence). In nucleotides, the CDR3 is TGTGCCAGCAGCTTGGCCCGGACAGGGTGGGGCACCGGGGAGCTGTTTTTT. Amino acid sequence: CASSLARTGWGTGELFF.

This sequence joins TRBV11-2 and TRBJ2-5, with 13 bases aligning to TRBD2. Looked up from germline, CDR1 is SGHAT and CDR2 is FQNNGV. The trim removed 5 bases at V and 7 bases at J, leaving 7 bases unmatched. The CDR3 is 15 amino acids. CDR3 coding DNA: TGTGCCAGCAGCCCGACTAGCGGGGGGCTGGGGACCCAGTACTTC. Amino acids: CASSPTSGGLGTQYF. The full variable domain, rest sourced from reference TRBV11-2 and TRBJ2-5, is EAGVAQSPRYKIIEKRQSVAFWCNPISGHATLYWYQQILGQGPKLLIQFQNNGVVDDSQLPKDRFSAERLKGVDSTLKIQPAKLEDSAVYLCASSPTSGGLGTQYFGPGTRLLVL.

This clone showed up just a few times. This chain connects TRBV5-1 to TRBJ2-3, with 7 bases fitting TRBD1. The germline V gene has CDR1 SGHRS and CDR2 YFSETQ. The J segment lost 0 bases and the V segment lost 4 bases, leaving 2 bases of the junction unmatched. This CDR3 has 14 residues. DNA of the CDR3: TGCGCCAGCAGCCAGGGACAGAGCACAGATACGCAGTATTTT. This translates into CASSQGQSTDTQYF.

This chain joins TRBV5-1 and TRBJ1-1, with no clear D. Per germline, CDR1 SGHRS and CDR2 YFSETQ. CDR3 length: 15 amino acids. Trimming removed 6 bases at V and 0 bases at J, with 15 bases between. For the CDR3, the DNA is TGCGCCAGCAAGTTGGCAGGTGGCATGAACACTGAAGCTTTCTTT. It is translated as CASKLAGGMNTEAFF.

V gene TRBV19 combines with J gene TRBJ1-6; possible D gene TRBD1, 5 bases. Trimming shortened V by 3 bases and J by 5 bases, and 23 bases separated the two germline ends. The CDR3 has 19 amino acids. Germline V gene sequence: CDR1 LNHDA, CDR2 SQIVND (reference sequence). The CDR3 DNA reads as TGTGCCAGTAGTATCTTTGGCAGGGCCGCGCACCGGGATAATTCACCCCTCCACTTT. Amino acid sequence: CASSIFGRAAHRDNSPLHF.

This clone was observed a handful of times. The chain couples TRBV28 to TRBJ1-5; D uncertain. The germline V gene encodes CDR1 MDHEN and CDR2 SYDVKM. The CDR3 covers 12 residues. V lost 5 bases to trimming and J lost 9 bases, with 11 bases between them. The CDR3 nucleotides read TGTGCCAGCAGTCCGCTCGTAAGGCCCCAGCATTTT. This sequence encodes CASSPLVRPQHF.

This chain connects TRBV11-2 to TRBJ2-7; possible D gene TRBD1, 5 bases. With 2 bases removed from V and 7 bases from J, the gap between germline ends came to 9 bases. CDR1 SGHAT and CDR2 FQNNGV come from the germline V gene. The CDR3 covers 12 residues. The DNA of the CDR3 is TGTGCCAGCAGCTTAACAGGTTTGGAGCAGTACTTC. This gives the protein CASSLTGLEQYF.

The table lists this clone with a count of one. The chain employs TRBV7-6 and TRBJ2-5; D may be TRBD2 (5 bases). The germline V gene has CDR1 SGHVS and CDR2 FNYEAQ. The CDR3 totals 14 residues. Between the trimmed V and J ends, which lost 5 bases and 8 bases, there was a span of 18 bases. The CDR3 region is CASSQLEKLDTQYF. The CDR3 bases are TGTGCCAGCAGCCAACTAGAAAAGTTGGATACCCAGTACTTC.

V gene TRBV30 combines with J gene TRBJ1-4; D is ambiguous. This CDR3 is built from 15 residues. V lost 2 bases and J 0 bases, leaving 10 bases between the germline ends. Germline V gives CDR1 GTSNPN, CDR2 SVGIG (reference sequence). The CDR3 nucleotides are TGTGCCTGGAGTTGGCACAGTTCAACTAATGAAAAACTGTTTTTT. Amino acid sequence: CAWSWHSSTNEKLFF.